This T cell receptor beta chain was profiled in a study of preoperative IRX-2 immunotherapy in early breast cancer. Using immunoSEQ multiplex PCR, the repertoire was profiled, and TCRdb retains in-frame clones only, with some absent. Among some 3,900 clones listed, 55% to 70% were seen once. Treatment here: preoperative locoregional IRX-2 cytokine immunotherapy. The CDR3 length is 14 residues. The V gene's germline CDR1 is MDHEN and CDR2 SYDVKM. Trimming removed 6 bases at V and 2 bases at J, with 14 bases between. The clonotype was recovered from a human donor with breast cancer. The specimen was tumor tissue, collected after IRX-2 immunotherapy. J is TRBJ2-7 and V is TRBV28; D may be TRBD2 (6 bases). The CDR3 sequence is CASSPGRGTYEQYF. CDR3 DNA: TGTGCCAGCAGCCCCGGGCGGGGAACCTACGAGCAGTACTTC.